The 15 T cell receptor beta chains presented below share a single source sample, sequenced in a study of cytomegalovirus exposure and HLA in healthy donors. PCR primers comprised 60 Vbeta and 13 Jbeta primers. Assay: immunoSEQ multiplex PCR; the TCRdb copy retains only in-frame clones and omits some. Seen here are 150,000 or so clones, about 80% observed once, and the top ten hold 10% to 15%. The specimen sequenced was PBMCs. Source of these receptors: a man aged 25 to 40 in good health and CMV-seropositive.

V gene TRBV7-9 combines with J gene TRBJ2-5, with 10 bases that match TRBD2. This CDR3 comprises 15 residues. V shed 6 bases, J shed 2 bases, and the junction held 6 bases outside the gene matches. CDR1 is SEHNR and CDR2 is FQNEAQ in the germline V gene (reference sequence). The CDR3, as DNA: TGTGCCAGCAGATTTTCAGCGGGAGGGCAAGAGACCCAGTACTTC. Protein: CASRFSAGGQETQYF.

The count of this clone is one. This chain connects TRBV7-9 to TRBJ2-7, with TRBD2 identical over 7 bases. This CDR3 spans 18 amino acids. The ends lost 0 bases at V and 4 bases at J; junction bases unmatched: 15. Germline CDR1 reads SEHNR; CDR2 reads FQNEAQ (reference sequence). The CDR3 sequence: CASSLATGTGRELYEQYF. For the CDR3, the DNA is TGTGCCAGCAGCTTAGCCACGGGAACTGGGCGGGAGTTATACGAGCAGTACTTC.

This clone was counted a few times. CDR3 loop: CASRENQGSPYEQYF. CDR3 sequence (DNA): TGTGCCAGTAGAGAAAACCAGGGTTCTCCCTACGAGCAGTACTTC. The V call is TRBV19, the J call TRBJ2-7; a weak D match, TRBD1 (5 bases). The CDR3 totals 15 residues. CDR1 LNHDA and CDR2 SQIVND come from the germline V gene (reference sequence). Trimming took off 6 bases at V and 2 bases at J, with 17 bases between the two ends.

DNA of the CDR3: TGTGCCACCAGCAGAGAGGGGACAGGGGGCTCCTACGAGCAGTACTTC. Residues: CATSREGTGGSYEQYF. The genes are TRBV15 and TRBJ2-7; TRBD1 matches 11 bases. The CDR3 contains 16 residues. Germline V CDR1 and CDR2: LNHNV, YYDKDF (reference sequence). Trimming at V came to 0 bases and at J to 0 bases, leaving 1 base not matched to a gene.

The chain recombines TRBV29-1 with TRBJ2-2; D may be TRBD2 (7 bases). CDR1 and CDR2 (germline): SQVTM, ANQGSEA. The CDR3 has 14 amino acids. Trimming shortened V by 7 bases and J by 6 bases, and 18 bases separated the two germline ends. The CDR3 protein is CSGGGARSAGELFF. CDR3 bases: TGCAGCGGTGGGGGGGCTAGGTCGGCCGGGGAGCTGTTTTTT.

The rearrangement joins TRBV5-8 to TRBJ2-5; 8 bases match TRBD2. The length of the CDR3 is 17 residues. Per the germline V gene, CDR1 is SGHTS and CDR2 is YDEGEE. Trimming cost V 0 bases and J 4 bases; bases outside gene matches: 11. CDR3 sequence reads: CASSLATGGPLGETQYF. The DNA for the CDR3 is TGTGCCAGCAGCTTGGCCACGGGAGGGCCTTTAGGAGAGACCCAGTACTTC.

This CDR3 is CASSEQGSGNTIYF. The CDR3 DNA follows: TGTGCCAGCAGCGAACAGGGTTCCGGAAACACCATATATTTT. This chain joins TRBV7-9 and TRBJ1-3; maybe TRBD1 (6 bases). The CDR3 loop spans 14 amino acids. The germline CDR1 and CDR2 sequences are SEHNR and FQNEAQ (reference sequence). V lost 5 bases to trimming and J lost 4 bases, with 12 bases between them.

This clone is a singleton in its sample. The chain recombines TRBV5-4 with TRBJ1-6; TRBD1 is a possible D gene (5 bases). Looked up from germline, CDR1 is SGHNT and CDR2 is YYREEE (reference sequence). V lost 4 bases to trimming and J lost 10 bases, with 18 bases between them. CDR3 length equals 15 residues. This chain's CDR3 is CASSPQQGEGSPLHF. In DNA form, the CDR3 reads TGTGCCAGCAGCCCCCAGCAGGGTGAAGGATCACCCCTCCACTTT. The whole variable domain, remainder taken from reference TRBV5-4 and TRBJ1-6, is ETGVTQSPTHLIKTRGQQVTLRCSSQSGHNTVSWYQQALGQGPQFIFQYYREEENGRGNFPPRFSGLQFPNYSSELNVNALELDDSALYLCASSPQQGEGSPLHFGNGTRLTVT.

V usage is TRBV5-6 and J usage is TRBJ1-3; no clear D gene. V was pared by 1 base and J by 3 bases, with 5 bases between. The CDR3 has 13 amino acids. Germline CDR1 SGHDT, CDR2 YYEEEE. CDR3 sequence reads: CASSLFGGNTIYF. The CDR3 DNA follows: TGTGCCAGCAGCTTGTTCGGTGGAAACACCATATATTTT.

V and J are TRBV9 and TRBJ2-1; 8 bases agree with TRBD2. The CDR3 loop spans 17 amino acids. With 0 bases clipped from V and 0 bases from J, the junction kept 5 bases outside the gene matches. CDR1 and CDR2 from the germline V gene are SGDLS and YYNGEE. The CDR3 region has the DNA TGTGCCAGCAGCGTAGTCTTTCGGGGGGGCTCCTACAATGAGCAGTTCTTC. It translates to CASSVVFRGGSYNEQFF. Using reference TRBV9 and TRBJ2-1 for the parts outside the CDR3, the full variable domain is DSGVTQTPKHLITATGQRVTLRCSPRSGDLSVYWYQQSLDQGLQFLIQYYNGEERAKGNILERFSAQQFPDLHSELNLSSLELGDSALYFCASSVVFRGGSYNEQFFGPGTRLTVL.

This rearrangement joins TRBV30 to TRBJ1-1; 7 bases align to TRBD1. The CDR3 loop spans 14 amino acids. Trimming took 6 bases from V and 0 from J; bases not matched to a gene: 7. Germline V gene sequence: CDR1 GTSNPN, CDR2 SVGIG (reference sequence). Written as DNA, the CDR3 is TGTGCCTGCAGCGACAGGGACTTGAACACTGAAGCTTTCTTT. It codes for CACSDRDLNTEAFF.

This chain links TRBV18 with TRBJ2-7, with 7 bases that match TRBD1. Per the germline V gene, CDR1 is KGHSH and CDR2 is LQKENI. The CDR3 covers 15 residues. V shed 0 bases and J 4 bases; nucleotides not matched to a gene: 6. CDR3 bases: TGTGCCAGCTCACCACCGGGACAGTTCACTTACGAGCAGTACTTC. Translated, it gives CASSPPGQFTYEQYF.

The V call is TRBV27, the J call TRBJ1-1; no clear D gene. CDR1 is MNHEY and CDR2 is SMNVEV in the germline V gene (reference sequence). V was clipped by 1 base and J by 4 bases, with 13 bases between them. This CDR3 spans 15 amino acids. The CDR3 reads CASSLLSRIPTEAFF. In DNA form, the CDR3 reads TGTGCCAGCAGTTTATTATCCAGGATTCCCACTGAAGCTTTCTTT.

The rearrangement links TRBV6-5 to TRBJ2-1, with TRBD2 matching 11 bases. CDR3 length equals 15 residues. V trimming: 6 bases; J trimming: 8 bases; junction bases outside the gene matches: 9. Germline CDR1 reads MNHEY; CDR2 reads SVGAGI. As DNA, the CDR3 is TGTGCCAGCAGACAATCTAGCGGGAGGTTCCATGAGCAGTTCTTC. As protein: CASRQSSGRFHEQFF.

This clone turned up a few times. The chain links TRBV19 to TRBJ1-1, with D uncertain. The V gene's germline CDR1 is LNHDA and CDR2 SQIVND (reference sequence). V shed 5 bases and J shed 3 bases, with 10 bases lying between them. The CDR3 extends over 13 amino acids. The CDR3, as DNA: TGTGCCAGTAGTGCTGATCGGGACACTGAAGCTTTCTTT. Translated, it gives CASSADRDTEAFF.